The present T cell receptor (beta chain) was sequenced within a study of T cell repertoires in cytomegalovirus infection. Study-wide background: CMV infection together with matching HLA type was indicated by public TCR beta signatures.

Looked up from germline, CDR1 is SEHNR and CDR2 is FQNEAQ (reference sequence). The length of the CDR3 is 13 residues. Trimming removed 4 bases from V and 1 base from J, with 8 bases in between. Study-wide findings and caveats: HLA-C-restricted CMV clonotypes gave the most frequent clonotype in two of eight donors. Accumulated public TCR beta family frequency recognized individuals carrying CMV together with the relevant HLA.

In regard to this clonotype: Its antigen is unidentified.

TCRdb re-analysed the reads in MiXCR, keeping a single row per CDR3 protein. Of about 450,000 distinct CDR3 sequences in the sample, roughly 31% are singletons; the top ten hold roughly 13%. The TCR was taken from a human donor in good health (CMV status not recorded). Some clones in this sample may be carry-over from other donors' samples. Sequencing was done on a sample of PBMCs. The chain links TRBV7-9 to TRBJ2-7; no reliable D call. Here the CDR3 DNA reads TGTGCCAGCAGCTCCACCGAGTCCTACGAGCAGTACTTC. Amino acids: CASSSTESYEQYF.